A single sample gave rise to the 10 T cell receptor beta chains below, sequenced in a study of blood T cell repertoires in COVID-19. Sequencing was performed with immunoSEQ multiplex PCR; in TCRdb, only in-frame clones are kept and a portion is missing. The sample consists of fewer than 75,000 clones, 79% of them appearing once. The sequencing sample was made of peripheral blood. The receptors come from a woman aged 60-75 years with acute or convalescent COVID-19.

This chain joins TRBV9 and TRBJ2-2; D gene ambiguous. CDR1 and CDR2 (germline): SGDLS, YYNGEE. V lost 3 bases and J lost 6, with 12 bases in between. The CDR3 is made up of 14 amino acids. The DNA of the CDR3 is TGTGCCAGCAGCGCAACCAACAGTGCCGGGGAGCTGTTTTTT. Residues: CASSATNSAGELFF.

V and J are TRBV5-8 and TRBJ1-1, with D possibly matching TRBD1 (5 bases). Germline V gene data show CDR1 as SGHTS and CDR2 as YDEGEE. The CDR3 consists of 15 residues. The germline V and J ends were trimmed by 0 bases and 3 bases, with 12 bases remaining between them. The CDR3 DNA reads as TGTGCCAGCAGCTTGGTCTCCAGGGATGACACTGAAGCTTTCTTT. Translation: CASSLVSRDDTEAFF.

The CDR3 nucleotides read TGCGCCAGCAGCCAAGCGAGGGCCTCTGGGGCCAACGTCCTGACTTTC. Its protein is CASSQARASGANVLTF. The V call is TRBV4-1, the J call TRBJ2-6; D possibly corresponds to TRBD2 (5 bases). Germline V gene sequence: CDR1 MGHRA, CDR2 YSYEKL. This CDR3 has 16 residues. V was trimmed by 1 base and J by 0 bases, leaving 7 bases between them.

This chain uses TRBV6-2 or TRBV6-3 with TRBJ2-3, with 10 bases that match TRBD2. Germline CDR1 reads MNHEY; CDR2 reads SVGEGT. With 0 bases clipped from V and 4 bases from J, the junction kept 4 bases outside the gene matches. CDR3 length: 16 amino acids. The CDR3: CASSYSSGGASDTQYF. DNA for the CDR3: TGTGCCAGCAGTTACTCCAGCGGGGGGGCTTCAGATACGCAGTATTTT.

The J gene is TRBJ1-4, the V gene TRBV7-9; tentative D call: TRBD1 (6 bases). The germline CDR1 and CDR2 sequences are SEHNR and FQNEAQ (reference sequence). V was pared by 6 bases and J by 8 bases, with 13 bases between. The CDR3 has 13 amino acids. The CDR3 DNA follows: TGTGCCAGCAGTGTACAGGGAGTCGAAAAACTGTTTTTT. It translates to CASSVQGVEKLFF. Looking up the rest from reference TRBV7-9 and TRBJ1-4 gives the full variable domain: DTGVSQNPRHKITKRGQNVTFRCDPISEHNRLYWYRQTLGQGPEFLTYFQNEAQLEKSRLLSDRFSAERPKGSFSTLEIQRTEQGDSAMYLCASSVQGVEKLFFGSGTQLSVL.

This chain connects TRBV28 to TRBJ2-7, with 9 bases identical to TRBD1. CDR1 and CDR2 (germline): MDHEN, SYDVKM. This CDR3 has 15 residues. The V and J ends lost 6 bases and 4 bases, in that order; junction bases with no gene match: 10. The DNA for the CDR3 is TGTGCCAGCAGCAGGGGACAGGGATATGGGTACGAGCAGTACTTC. As protein: CASSRGQGYGYEQYF.

The chain carries TRBV11-2 and TRBJ2-6; no clear D. The germline V gene has CDR1 SGHAT and CDR2 FQNNGV. There are 13 residues in the CDR3. V was shortened by 5 bases and J by 1 base, with 3 bases between the two germline ends. CDR3 region: CASSPSGANVLTF. The CDR3 DNA is TGTGCCAGCAGCCCGTCTGGGGCCAACGTCCTGACTTTC.

J is TRBJ1-5 and V is TRBV5-1, with 10 bases fitting TRBD1. Germline assignment: CDR1 SGHRS and CDR2 YFSETQ. The CDR3 is 15 residues long. With V trimmed by 0 bases and J by 6 bases, 3 bases remained unmatched. CDR3 nucleotides: TGCGCCAGCAGCTTGGGACAGGGGGCGGTTCAGCCCCAGCATTTT. Translating gives CASSLGQGAVQPQHF.

This clone came up once. The rearrangement joins TRBV7-2 to TRBJ1-1, with D perhaps TRBD1 (5 bases). The CDR3 runs to 14 residues. Germline V gene sequence: CDR1 SGHTA, CDR2 FQGNSA. V lost 2 bases and J lost 4, with 11 bases in between. CDR3 in amino acids: CASSLFGGSTEAFF. For the CDR3, the DNA is TGTGCCAGCAGCTTATTTGGGGGGTCCACTGAAGCTTTCTTT.

This clone has more than one count but fewer than ten. V gene TRBV6-4 combines with J gene TRBJ1-1; D is uncertain. Deletions cut 5 bases from V and 9 bases from J, with 19 bases between. This CDR3 is 14 amino acids long. CDR1 and CDR2 (germline): MRHNA, SNTAGT. CDR3 sequence reads: CASSPGFGMGKAFF. The CDR3 DNA sequence: TGTGCCAGCAGTCCGGGGTTTGGGATGGGTAAAGCTTTCTTT.